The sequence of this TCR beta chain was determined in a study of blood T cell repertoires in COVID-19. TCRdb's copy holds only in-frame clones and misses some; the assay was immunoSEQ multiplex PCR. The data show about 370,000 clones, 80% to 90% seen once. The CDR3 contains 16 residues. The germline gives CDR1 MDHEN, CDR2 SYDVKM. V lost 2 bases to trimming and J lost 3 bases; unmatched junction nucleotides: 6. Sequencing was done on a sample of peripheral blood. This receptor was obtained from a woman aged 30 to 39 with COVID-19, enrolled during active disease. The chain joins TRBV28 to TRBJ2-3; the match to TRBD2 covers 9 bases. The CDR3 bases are TGTGCCAGCAGTTTACTAGCGGGGACCGGGACAGATACGCAGTATTTT. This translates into CASSLLAGTGTDTQYF.